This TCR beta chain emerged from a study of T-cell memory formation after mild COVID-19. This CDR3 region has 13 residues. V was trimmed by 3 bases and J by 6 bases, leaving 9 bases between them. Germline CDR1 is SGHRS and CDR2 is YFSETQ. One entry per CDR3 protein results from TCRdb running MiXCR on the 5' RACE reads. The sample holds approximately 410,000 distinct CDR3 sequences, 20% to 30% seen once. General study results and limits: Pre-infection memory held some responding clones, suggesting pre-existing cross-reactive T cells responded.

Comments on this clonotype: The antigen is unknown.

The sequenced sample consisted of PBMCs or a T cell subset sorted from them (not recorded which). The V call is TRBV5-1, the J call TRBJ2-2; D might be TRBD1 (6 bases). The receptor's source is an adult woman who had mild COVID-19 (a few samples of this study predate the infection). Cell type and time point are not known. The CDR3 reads CASSYGQPGELFF. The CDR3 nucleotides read TGCGCCAGCAGCTACGGACAGCCCGGGGAGCTGTTTTTT.